The 10 T cell receptor beta chains in this list originate from one sample, sequenced in a study of identical twins. TCRdb re-analysed the 5' RACE reads in MiXCR, keeping a single row per CDR3 protein. This table has roughly 220,000 distinct CDR3 sequences, around 6.5% appearing once. The same data also went into a second study, on T cells expressing NK-cell markers.

Sequences were obtained from CD8+ T cells sorted from blood. These receptors were taken from a woman under 30 in good health.

This clonotype appeared a few times. The gene calls are TRBV27 and TRBJ2-2; D is undetermined. Trimming took 3 bases from V and 0 from J, leaving 8 bases between them. Germline CDR1 reads MNHEY; CDR2 reads SMNVEV (reference sequence). This CDR3 is built from 15 residues. As DNA, the CDR3 is TGTGCCAGCAGTTTTGGTGAAGCGAACACCGGGGAGCTGTTTTTT. Protein sequence: CASSFGEANTGELFF.

In its sample, this clonotype was seen many times. V gene TRBV5-1 combines with J gene TRBJ2-1; TRBD2 agrees at 9 bases. CDR3 length: 15 residues. V shed 0 bases and J 7 bases; nucleotides not matched to a gene: 5. Germline-derived CDR1 and CDR2 are SGHRS and YFSETQ. The CDR3 bases are TGCGCCAGCAGCTTGGCTGCGGGAGGGCGAAATGAGCAGTTCTTC. Encoded protein: CASSLAAGGRNEQFF.

This clonotype was seen repeatedly, ten times or more. This chain's CDR3 is CASSEALRGSEQYF. The CDR3 coding sequence is TGTGCCAGCAGTGAAGCGCTTCGGGGGAGCGAGCAGTACTTC. The chain combines TRBV2 with TRBJ2-7, with D possibly TRBD2 on 6 matching bases. The CDR3 extends over 14 amino acids. With 0 bases removed from V and 6 bases from J, the gap between germline ends came to 12 bases. Germline lookup yields CDR1 SNHLY and CDR2 FYNNEI.

This clonotype was seen a few times. The chain joins TRBV7-3 to TRBJ2-1, with D uncertain. The CDR3 consists of 11 residues. CDR1 is SGHTA and CDR2 is FQGTGA in the germline V gene. Trimming shortened V by 3 bases and J by 12 bases, and 9 bases separated the two germline ends. CDR3 nucleotides: TGTGCCAGCAGCTTGGGTACTTCGCAGTTCTTC. It specifies CASSLGTSQFF.

This clonotype showed up just a few times. The chain employs TRBV12-3 or TRBV12-4 and TRBJ2-5; D assignment may be TRBD1 or TRBD2 (5 bases each). CDR3 size: 13 residues. V lost 4 bases, J lost 5 bases, and 11 bases lay in between. This CDR3 is CASSSGWGETQYF. DNA for the CDR3: TGTGCCAGCAGTTCGGGCTGGGGGGAGACCCAGTACTTC.

The rearrangement uses TRBV20-1 and TRBJ2-7, with D perhaps given as TRBD1 or TRBD2 (5 bases each). Deletions cut 6 bases from V and 7 bases from J, with 22 bases between. Germline loops: CDR1 DFQATT, CDR2 SNEGSKA (reference sequence). This CDR3 region has 14 residues. The CDR3 DNA follows: TGCAGTGCGCAGAGCCCCGGGACCTTAGAGGAGCAGTACTTC. Protein product: CSAQSPGTLEEQYF.

The genes are TRBV5-1 and TRBJ2-7; the match to TRBD1 covers 9 bases. J was trimmed by 6 bases and V by 1 base; bases with no gene match: 5. The germline V gene has CDR1 SGHRS and CDR2 YFSETQ. This CDR3 spans 14 amino acids. The CDR3 region is CASSLPTGGFEQYF. CDR3 coding DNA: TGCGCCAGCAGCTTGCCGACAGGGGGGTTCGAGCAGTACTTC.

This clonotype was seen repeatedly, ten times or more. The chain uses TRBV20-1 and TRBJ2-5; TRBD2 matches 11 bases. CDR3 length: 14 amino acids. Trimming cost V 6 bases and J 4 bases; bases outside gene matches: 7. CDR1 is DFQATT and CDR2 is SNEGSKA in the germline V gene (reference sequence). CDR3 nucleotide sequence: TGCAGTGCCGCGCCCGGGACTAGCGGAGAGACCCAGTACTTC. Its translation is CSAAPGTSGETQYF.

This clonotype was seen at least ten times. The chain joins TRBV6-4 to TRBJ2-1; D is possibly TRBD2 (5 bases). This CDR3 is 13 amino acids long. Looked up from germline, CDR1 is MRHNA and CDR2 is SNTAGT. The V and J ends lost 4 bases and 5 bases respectively, with 9 bases between them. The CDR3 sequence: CASSVSSNNEQFF. For the CDR3, the DNA is TGTGCCAGCAGTGTGTCTAGCAACAATGAGCAGTTCTTC.

The table lists this clonotype with a few counts. This chain uses TRBV10-1 with TRBJ1-1; no clear D gene. V dropped 1 base and J dropped 6 bases, with 15 bases sitting between them. Germline CDR1 and CDR2: WNHNN and SYGVQD (reference sequence). This CDR3 has 15 residues. The CDR3 sequence: CASSEYSAGWAEAFF. CDR3 bases: TGCGCCAGCAGTGAGTATTCTGCAGGATGGGCTGAAGCTTTCTTT.